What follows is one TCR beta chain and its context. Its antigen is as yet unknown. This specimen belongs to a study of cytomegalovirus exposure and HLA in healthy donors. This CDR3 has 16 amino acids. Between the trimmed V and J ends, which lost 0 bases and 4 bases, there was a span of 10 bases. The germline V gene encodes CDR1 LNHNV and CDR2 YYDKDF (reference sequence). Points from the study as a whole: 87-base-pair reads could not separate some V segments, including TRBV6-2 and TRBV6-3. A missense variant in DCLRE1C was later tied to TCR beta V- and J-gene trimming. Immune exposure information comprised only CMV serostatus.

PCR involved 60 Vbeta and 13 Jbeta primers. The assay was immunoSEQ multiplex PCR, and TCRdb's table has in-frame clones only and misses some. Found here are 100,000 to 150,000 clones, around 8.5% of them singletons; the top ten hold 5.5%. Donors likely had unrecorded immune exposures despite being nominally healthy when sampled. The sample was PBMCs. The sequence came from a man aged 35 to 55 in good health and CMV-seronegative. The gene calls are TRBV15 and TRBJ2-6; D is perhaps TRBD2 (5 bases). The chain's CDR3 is CATSREPGNGANVLTF. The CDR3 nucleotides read TGTGCCACCAGCAGAGAACCGGGGAACGGGGCCAACGTCCTGACTTTC. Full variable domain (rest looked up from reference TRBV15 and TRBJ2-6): DAMVIQNPRYQVTQFGKPVTLSCSQTLNHNVMYWYQQKSSQAPKLLFHYYDKDFNNEADTPDNFQSRRPNTSFCFLDIRSPGLGDTAMYLCATSREPGNGANVLTFGAGSRLTVL.